The entry that follows covers one T cell receptor (beta chain) sequence. The entry originates in a study of blood T cell repertoires in COVID-19. Across the whole study: Sites across the United States, Italy and Spain contributed samples from acute and convalescent COVID-19. T cells, B-cell-depleted T cells, or PBMCs supplied cDNA or gDNA.

From germline, CDR1 is SGHRS and CDR2 YFSETQ. The CDR3 length is 15 residues. Trimming took 0 bases from V and 8 from J; bases not matched to a gene: 6. Authors' processing steps: Nucleated cell number was recorded as an estimate derived from reference gene primer amplification. Profiling relied on immunoSEQ multiplex PCR, and the TCRdb table lists in-frame clones only, not all of them. V, J and clone size are taken as reported in that table, and D and trimming were inferred from the DNA itself. The table records 150,000 to 200,000 clones, 81% of them present only once. The TCR originated in a man between 60 and 75 years old with active or convalescent COVID-19. The sequencing sample was made of peripheral blood. The chain is built from TRBV5-1 and TRBJ2-1; 9 nucleotides agree with TRBD2. Here the CDR3 DNA reads TGCGCCAGCAGCTTGGAGGGTAGCGGGAGAGATGAGCAGTTCTTC. Translated: CASSLEGSGRDEQFF.